The next 20 T cell receptor beta chains were all read from a single sample in a study of blood T cell repertoires in COVID-19. Sequencing used immunoSEQ multiplex PCR; TCRdb keeps in-frame clones, though not all of them. The table shows approximately 110,000 clones, with around 70% occurring only once. The sample taken for sequencing was peripheral blood. These receptors were collected from a man at least 80 years old with COVID-19, enrolled during active disease.

The rearrangement links TRBV6-5 to TRBJ1-1; 8 nucleotides match TRBD1. Germline CDR1 is MNHEY and CDR2 is SVGAGI. This CDR3 is 15 amino acids long. With 5 bases clipped from V and 1 base from J, the junction kept 6 bases outside the gene matches. The CDR3 DNA is TGTGCCAGCAGTAGGGAGGACAGGGCGAACACTGAAGCTTTCTTT. This codes for CASSREDRANTEAFF.

The J gene is TRBJ1-3, the V gene TRBV3-1 (or the pseudogene TRBV3-2); TRBD1 matches 7 bases. Germline V lookup: CDR1 LGHDT, CDR2 YNNKEL (reference sequence). Losses at the gene ends were 0 bases for V and 1 base for J; bases not matched to a gene: 6. The CDR3 has 17 residues. The CDR3 region is CASSQDDRVWSGNTIYF. Here the CDR3 DNA reads TGTGCCAGCAGCCAAGATGACAGGGTTTGGTCTGGAAACACCATATATTTT.

This sequence joins TRBV2 and TRBJ1-5; possible D gene TRBD1, 6 bases. The germline V and J ends were trimmed by 2 bases and 7 bases, with 15 bases remaining between them. The CDR3 loop spans 15 amino acids. The germline V gene encodes CDR1 SNHLY and CDR2 FYNNEI. Written as DNA, the CDR3 is TGTGCCAGCAGTGAATTAGGACAGCCTAACCAGCCCCAGCATTTT. Its protein is CASSELGQPNQPQHF.

This clone was seen many times. At one end the junction does not follow the germline gene, possibly because of a read error. CDR3 DNA sequence: TGTGCCAGCAGGGAAGAGGCGGTCATATATTTT. Translation gives CASREEAVIYF. The chain combines TRBV2 with TRBJ1-3; D not resolved. CDR3 length equals 11 residues. The germline CDR1 and CDR2 sequences are SNHLY and FYNNEI.

This clone was recorded once. The V and J genes are TRBV28 and TRBJ1-3; 8 nucleotides match TRBD1. CDR3 length: 14 amino acids. Trimming at V came to 6 bases and at J to 8 bases, leaving 9 bases not matched to a gene. CDR1 MDHEN and CDR2 SYDVKM come from the germline V gene. The CDR3 DNA reads TGTGCCAGCAGGCGTCAGGGGGCGCTGGACACCATATATTTT. Residues: CASRRQGALDTIYF.

This clone was counted many times. The V and J genes are TRBV21-1 and TRBJ1-6; TRBD1, the table's D call, was not compared with the DNA. TRBV21-1 is shown as a pseudogene. The CDR3 spans 15 residues. CDR3 residues: CASSRRGQPRSPLHF. In nucleotides, the CDR3 is TGTGCCAGCAGTCGAAGGGGGCAGCCCCGTTCACCCCTCCACTTT.

The V gene is TRBV30, the J gene TRBJ2-5; 7 positions match TRBD2. Germline trimming cut 3 bases from V and 7 bases from J; bases unmatched to any gene: 8. The V gene's germline CDR1 is GTSNPN and CDR2 SVGIG (reference sequence). The CDR3 spans 13 residues. The CDR3 here is CAWRSSKRGTQYF. In DNA, the CDR3 is TGTGCCTGGAGATCCAGTAAGCGGGGGACCCAGTACTTC.

The sample holds a few counts of this clone. The chain combines TRBV28 with TRBJ1-5; 12 bases match TRBD1. The trim removed 7 bases at V and 6 bases at J, leaving 7 bases unmatched. CDR3 length: 15 amino acids. Germline V gives CDR1 MDHEN, CDR2 SYDVKM. The CDR3 region has the DNA TGTGCCAGCATCCCGGGACAGGGGGCAGGTCAGCCCCAGCATTTT. Its translation is CASIPGQGAGQPQHF.

This clone was picked up one time. The chain joins TRBV18 to TRBJ1-5; D gene unclear. Per the germline V gene, CDR1 is KGHSH and CDR2 is LQKENI. V lost 6 bases and J 3 bases, leaving 12 bases between the germline ends. This CDR3 contains 14 residues. Here the CDR3 DNA reads TGTGCCAGCTCTGACCAGCGGATCAATCAGCCCCAGCATTTT. Translation: CASSDQRINQPQHF.

The V and J genes are TRBV7-2 and TRBJ1-2; TRBD1 matches at 8 bases. Germline-derived CDR1 and CDR2 are SGHTA and FQGNSA. After removal of 3 bases from V and 8 bases from J, the junction contained 11 bases not matched to a gene. The CDR3 is made up of 15 amino acids. CDR3 in amino acids: CASSFRGTGYMGYTF. The CDR3, as DNA: TGTGCCAGCAGCTTTAGGGGGACAGGTTATATGGGCTACACCTTC.

This clone was seen more than once but under ten times. This chain links TRBV18 with TRBJ2-3; tentative D call: TRBD2 (6 bases). V was pared by 1 base and J by 1 base, with 15 bases between. The length of the CDR3 is 17 residues. Germline assignment: CDR1 KGHSH and CDR2 LQKENI. The CDR3: CASSPLIGRGRTDTQYF. CDR3 nucleotides: TGTGCCAGCTCACCACTGATCGGGCGGGGACGCACAGATACGCAGTATTTT.

The V call is TRBV7-2, the J call TRBJ1-3; 9 bases align to TRBD1. V lost 5 bases, J lost 2 bases, and 4 bases stayed unmatched. Per the germline V gene, CDR1 is SGHTA and CDR2 is FQGNSA. CDR3 length: 15 residues. CDR3 in amino acids: CASSPGTGTGNTIYF. For the CDR3, the DNA is TGTGCCAGCAGCCCCGGGACAGGGACTGGAAACACCATATATTTT.

The genes are TRBV28 and TRBJ1-5; TRBD1 might be the D (5 bases). Looked up from germline, CDR1 is MDHEN and CDR2 is SYDVKM. This CDR3 is 14 amino acids long. Trimming shortened V by 2 bases and J by 6 bases, and 11 bases separated the two germline ends. The CDR3 region is CASSLRLTVQPQHF. In DNA, the CDR3 is TGTGCCAGCAGTTTAAGGTTGACAGTTCAGCCCCAGCATTTT.

The rearrangement joins TRBV9 to TRBJ2-7, with TRBD2 as a possible D gene (5 bases). With 1 base removed from V and 2 bases from J, the gap between germline ends came to 10 bases. The CDR3 has 14 amino acids. In germline, CDR1 is SGDLS, CDR2 YYNGEE. The CDR3 loop is CASSVSWGAYEQYF. The CDR3 DNA is TGTGCCAGCAGCGTAAGTTGGGGAGCCTACGAGCAGTACTTC.

The chain couples TRBV24-1 to TRBJ2-1, with D perhaps matching TRBD2 (6 bases). This CDR3 is built from 14 residues. V was cut by 3 bases and J by 6 bases, with 11 bases left in between. The germline V gene encodes CDR1 KGHDR and CDR2 SFDVKD. CDR3 in DNA: TGTGCCACCAGTGATGACCGGGAGACCAATGAGCAGTTCTTC. Encoded protein: CATSDDRETNEQFF.

This clone was recorded a few times. CDR3 in DNA: TGTGCCAGCAGCCAAGAAACTAGCGGGACTGGAGATACGCAGTATTTT. It codes for CASSQETSGTGDTQYF. The chain recombines TRBV4-2 with TRBJ2-3; 10 nucleotides agree with TRBD2. Losses at the gene ends were 0 bases for V and 5 bases for J; bases not matched to a gene: 5. Germline V lookup: CDR1 LGHNA, CDR2 YNFKEQ. CDR3 size: 16 residues.

This chain links TRBV2 with TRBJ1-4; 10 positions match TRBD1. V lost 6 bases, J lost 8 bases, and 12 bases stayed unmatched. This CDR3 contains 16 residues. Germline CDR1 is SNHLY and CDR2 is FYNNEI. The CDR3: CASRRTGGGLAEKLFF. CDR3 coding DNA: TGTGCCAGCAGGAGGACAGGGGGGGGATTAGCCGAAAAACTGTTTTTT. Filled out from reference TRBV2 and TRBJ1-4, the complete variable domain reads EPEVTQTPSHQVTQMGQEVILRCVPISNHLYFYWYRQILGQKVEFLVSFYNNEISEKSEIFDDQFSVERPDGSNFTLKIRSTKLEDSAMYFCASRRTGGGLAEKLFFGSGTQLSVL.

This clone showed up just once. The chain joins TRBV4-1 to TRBJ2-3; maybe TRBD2 (7 bases). CDR1 and CDR2 from the germline V gene are MGHRA and YSYEKL. Trimming cost V 2 bases and J 3 bases, with 18 bases left between them. The CDR3 sequence is 17 residues long. The CDR3 region is CASSQRGGGVRTDTQYF. The CDR3, as DNA: TGCGCCAGCAGCCAAAGGGGAGGGGGAGTTCGAACAGATACGCAGTATTTT.

The J gene is TRBJ2-7, the V gene TRBV6-2 or TRBV6-3; D remains ambiguous. The CDR3 loop spans 13 amino acids. Germline V gene lookup returns CDR1 MNHEY and CDR2 SVGEGT. With 0 bases removed from V and 3 bases from J, the gap between germline ends came to 6 bases. CDR3 sequence reads: CASSYSRNYEQYF. DNA of the CDR3: TGTGCCAGCAGTTACTCTAGAAACTACGAGCAGTACTTC.

This chain links TRBV6-5 with TRBJ2-7; possibly TRBD2 for D (6 bases). The CDR3 is made up of 14 amino acids. Between the trimmed V and J ends, which lost 2 bases and 2 bases, there was a span of 10 bases. The germline V gene encodes CDR1 MNHEY and CDR2 SVGAGI. Here the CDR3 reads CASSYGRDAYEQYF. The CDR3 nucleotides are TGTGCCAGCAGTTACGGGCGGGATGCCTACGAGCAGTACTTC.